One sample yielded the 8 T cell receptor beta chains listed below, sequenced in a study of blood T cell repertoires in COVID-19. Using immunoSEQ multiplex PCR, the repertoire was profiled, and TCRdb retains in-frame clones only, with some absent. There are around 56,000 clones in the sample; about 91% occur only once, and under 7.5% lies in the top ten. Specimen: peripheral blood. All receptors derive from a woman in her sixties with active or convalescent COVID-19.

V and J are TRBV2 and TRBJ1-1; no clear D. V was clipped by 3 bases and J by 1 base, with 12 bases between them. The CDR3 has 15 amino acids. The V gene's germline CDR1 is SNHLY and CDR2 FYNNEI. The CDR3 here is CASSENDFWNTEAFF. The CDR3 region has the DNA TGTGCCAGCAGTGAGAACGACTTCTGGAACACTGAAGCTTTCTTT.

This clone has a handful of counts. The chain is built from TRBV4-2 and TRBJ2-7, with 10 bases lining up with TRBD1. CDR1 and CDR2 (germline): LGHNA, YNFKEQ. The CDR3 is 16 residues long. Losses at the gene ends were 3 bases for V and 4 bases for J; bases not matched to a gene: 9. The chain's CDR3 is CASSQPPGQGRYEQYF. DNA for the CDR3: TGTGCCAGCAGCCAGCCACCGGGACAGGGGAGGTACGAGCAGTACTTC.

The chain uses TRBV19 and TRBJ1-5; D may be TRBD1 (5 bases). V was pared by 9 bases and J by 0 bases, with 21 bases between. CDR1 and CDR2 from the germline V gene are LNHDA and SQIVND (reference sequence). The CDR3 sequence is 17 residues long. CDR3 protein: CASKGGGPVGSNQPQHF. DNA for the CDR3: TGTGCCAGCAAAGGCGGGGGACCAGTAGGTAGCAATCAGCCCCAGCATTTT.

J is TRBJ1-1 and V is TRBV6-4; perhaps TRBD1 as D (6 bases). V dropped 11 bases and J dropped 0 bases, with 25 bases sitting between them. The CDR3 is 17 residues long. Germline assignment: CDR1 MRHNA and CDR2 SNTAGT. Written as DNA, the CDR3 is TGTGCCCCCAGGTCCCCAGGGGCCATTCCGGTGAACACTGAAGCTTTCTTT. The encoded protein is CAPRSPGAIPVNTEAFF.

A single count supports this clone. CDR3 coding DNA: TGCGCCAGCAGCTCGACAGGGGCTAATGAAAAACTGTTTTTT. It is translated as CASSSTGANEKLFF. This chain uses TRBV5-1 with TRBJ1-4; TRBD1 matches at 8 bases. V shed 3 bases and J 3 bases; nucleotides not matched to a gene: 1. The V gene's germline CDR1 is SGHRS and CDR2 YFSETQ. CDR3 length: 14 amino acids.

The J gene is TRBJ2-1, the V gene TRBV24-1; the match to TRBD2 covers 10 bases. V lost 2 bases and J lost 8; bases outside the gene matches: 5. CDR3 length: 15 residues. Germline V lookup: CDR1 KGHDR, CDR2 SFDVKD. DNA for the CDR3: TGTGCCACCAGTGATTCTAGCGGGAGAGGACATGAGCAGTTCTTC. Encoded protein: CATSDSSGRGHEQFF.

The genes are TRBV5-6 and TRBJ2-3; 13 bases match TRBD2. The CDR3 length is 16 residues. In germline, CDR1 is SGHDT, CDR2 YYEEEE. Germline trimming cut 2 bases from V and 4 bases from J; bases unmatched to any gene: 4. For the CDR3, the DNA is TGTGCCAGCAGCTTAGGACTAGCGGGAGCCCCAGATACGCAGTATTTT. Its protein product is CASSLGLAGAPDTQYF.

The V and J genes are TRBV29-1 and TRBJ1-1, with a tentative D call TRBD1 (6 bases). V was shortened by 6 bases and J by 4 bases, with 18 bases between the two germline ends. Looked up from germline, CDR1 is SQVTM and CDR2 is ANQGSEA. The CDR3 length is 14 residues. The CDR3 bases are TGCAGCGTAGGACCCGGACAGAAGAGCACTGAAGCTTTCTTT. Its translation: CSVGPGQKSTEAFF.